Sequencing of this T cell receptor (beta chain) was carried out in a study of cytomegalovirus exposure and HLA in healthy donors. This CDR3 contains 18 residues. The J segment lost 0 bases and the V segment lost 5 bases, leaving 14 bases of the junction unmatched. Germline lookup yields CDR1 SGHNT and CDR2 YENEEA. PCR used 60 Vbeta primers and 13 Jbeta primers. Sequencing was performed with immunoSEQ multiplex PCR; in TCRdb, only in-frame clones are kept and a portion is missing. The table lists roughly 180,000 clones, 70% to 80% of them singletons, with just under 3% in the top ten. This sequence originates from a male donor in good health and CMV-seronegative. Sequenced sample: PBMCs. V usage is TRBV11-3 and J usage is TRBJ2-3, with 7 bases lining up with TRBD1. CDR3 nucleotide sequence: TGTGCCAGCAGCGAGAGCCCAACAGGGGCCGAAAGCACAGATACGCAGTATTTT. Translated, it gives CASSESPTGAESTDTQYF.